The clone carrying this T cell receptor beta chain occurred a few times. The data stem from a study of identical twins. The CDR3 loop spans 14 amino acids. The V end was cut by 0 bases, the J end by 3 bases, with 9 bases between. Germline V gives CDR1 SGHRS, CDR2 YFSETQ. TCRdb ran MiXCR on the 5' RACE reads and lists one entry per CDR3 protein. The sample yields 450,000 or so distinct CDR3 sequences, more than 20% seen once. In addition, the sample was reused for a study of T cells expressing NK-cell markers.

Material for sequencing was CD4+ T cells sorted from blood. The source is a woman between 18 and 29 years old in good health. V is TRBV5-1 and J is TRBJ1-1, with D perhaps matching TRBD1 (5 bases). CDR3 DNA sequence: TGCGCCAGCAGCTTGGAAGGGGTCTACACTGAAGCTTTCTTT. It specifies CASSLEGVYTEAFF.